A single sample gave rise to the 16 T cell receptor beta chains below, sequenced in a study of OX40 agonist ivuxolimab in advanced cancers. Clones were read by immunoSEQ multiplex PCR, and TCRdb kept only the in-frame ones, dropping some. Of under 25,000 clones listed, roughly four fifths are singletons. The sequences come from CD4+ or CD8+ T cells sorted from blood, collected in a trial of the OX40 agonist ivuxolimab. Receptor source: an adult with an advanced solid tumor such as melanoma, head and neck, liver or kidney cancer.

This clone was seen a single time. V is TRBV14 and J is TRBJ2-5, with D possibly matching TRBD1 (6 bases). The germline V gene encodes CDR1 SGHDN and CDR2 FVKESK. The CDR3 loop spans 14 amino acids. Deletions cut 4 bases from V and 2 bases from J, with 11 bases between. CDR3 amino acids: CASSRNRAQETQYF. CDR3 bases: TGTGCCAGCAGCCGGAACAGGGCTCAAGAGACCCAGTACTTC.

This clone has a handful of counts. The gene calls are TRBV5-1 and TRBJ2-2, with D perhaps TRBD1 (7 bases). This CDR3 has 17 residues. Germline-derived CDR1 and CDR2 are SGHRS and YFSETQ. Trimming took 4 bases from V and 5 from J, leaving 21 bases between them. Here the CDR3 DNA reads TGCGCCAGCAGCCGGATCGGAGGGCAGGGGGGAACCGGGGAGCTGTTTTTT. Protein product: CASSRIGGQGGTGELFF.

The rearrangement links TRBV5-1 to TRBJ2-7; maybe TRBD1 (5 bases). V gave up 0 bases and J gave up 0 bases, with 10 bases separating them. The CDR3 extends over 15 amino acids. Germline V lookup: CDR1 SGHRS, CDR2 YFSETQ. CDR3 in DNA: TGCGCCAGCAGCTTGGGGGCAGGGAACTCCTACGAGCAGTACTTC. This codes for CASSLGAGNSYEQYF.

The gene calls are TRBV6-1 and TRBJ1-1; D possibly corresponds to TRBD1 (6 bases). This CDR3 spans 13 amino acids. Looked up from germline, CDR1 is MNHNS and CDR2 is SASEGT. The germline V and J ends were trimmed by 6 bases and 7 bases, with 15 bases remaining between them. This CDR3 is CASRYGRGGEAFF. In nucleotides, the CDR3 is TGTGCCAGCAGATATGGCAGGGGAGGTGAAGCTTTCTTT.

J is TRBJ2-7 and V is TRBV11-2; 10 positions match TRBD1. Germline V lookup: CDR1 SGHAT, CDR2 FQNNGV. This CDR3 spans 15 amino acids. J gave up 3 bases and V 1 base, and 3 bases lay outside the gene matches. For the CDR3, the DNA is TGTGCCAGCAGCTTAGTAGGGACAGGGGTCTACGAGCAGTACTTC. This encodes CASSLVGTGVYEQYF.

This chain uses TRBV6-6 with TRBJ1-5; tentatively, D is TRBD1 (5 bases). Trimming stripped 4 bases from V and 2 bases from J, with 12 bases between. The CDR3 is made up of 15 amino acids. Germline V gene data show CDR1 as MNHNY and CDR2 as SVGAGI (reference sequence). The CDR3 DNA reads TGTGCCAGCAGTTGGACGGGGGACGGCAATCAGCCCCAGCATTTT. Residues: CASSWTGDGNQPQHF.

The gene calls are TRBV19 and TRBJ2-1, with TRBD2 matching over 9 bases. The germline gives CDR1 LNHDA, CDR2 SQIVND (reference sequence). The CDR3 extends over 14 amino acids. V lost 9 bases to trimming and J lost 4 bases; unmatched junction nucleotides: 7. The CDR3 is CASRIAGVYNEQFF. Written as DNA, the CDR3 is TGTGCCAGCCGCATAGCGGGAGTATACAATGAGCAGTTCTTC.

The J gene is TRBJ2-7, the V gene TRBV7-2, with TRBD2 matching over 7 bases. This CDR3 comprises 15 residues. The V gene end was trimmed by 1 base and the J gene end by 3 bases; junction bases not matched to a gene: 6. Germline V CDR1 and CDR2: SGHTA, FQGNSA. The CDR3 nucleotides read TGTGCCAGCAGCTTAGGTCCTAGCGGCAACTACGAGCAGTACTTC. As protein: CASSLGPSGNYEQYF.

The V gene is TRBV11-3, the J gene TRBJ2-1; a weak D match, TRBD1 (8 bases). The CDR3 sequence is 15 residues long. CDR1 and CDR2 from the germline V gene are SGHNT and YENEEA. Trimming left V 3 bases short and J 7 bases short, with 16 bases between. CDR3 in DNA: TGTGCCAGCAGCTTTAACAGGGGGGGTCTAAATGAGCAGTTCTTC. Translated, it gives CASSFNRGGLNEQFF.

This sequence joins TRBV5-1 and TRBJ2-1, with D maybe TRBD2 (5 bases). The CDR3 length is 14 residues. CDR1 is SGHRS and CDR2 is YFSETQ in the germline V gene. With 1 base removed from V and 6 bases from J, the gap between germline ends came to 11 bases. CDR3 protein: CASSLRLAGNEQFF. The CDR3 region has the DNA TGCGCCAGCAGCTTGAGGCTAGCTGGCAATGAGCAGTTCTTC.

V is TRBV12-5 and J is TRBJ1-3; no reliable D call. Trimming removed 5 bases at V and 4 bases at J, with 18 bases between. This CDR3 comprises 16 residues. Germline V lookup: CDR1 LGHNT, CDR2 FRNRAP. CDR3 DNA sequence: TGTGCTAGTGGTCCCGCCCTGCTACGGTCAGGAAACACCATATATTTT. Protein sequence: CASGPALLRSGNTIYF.

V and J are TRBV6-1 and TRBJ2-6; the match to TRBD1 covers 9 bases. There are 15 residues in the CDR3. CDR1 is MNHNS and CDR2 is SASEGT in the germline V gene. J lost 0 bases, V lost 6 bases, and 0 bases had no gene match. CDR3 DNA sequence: TGTGCCAGCAGGACAGGGGGCTCTGGGGCCAACGTCCTGACTTTC. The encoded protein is CASRTGGSGANVLTF.

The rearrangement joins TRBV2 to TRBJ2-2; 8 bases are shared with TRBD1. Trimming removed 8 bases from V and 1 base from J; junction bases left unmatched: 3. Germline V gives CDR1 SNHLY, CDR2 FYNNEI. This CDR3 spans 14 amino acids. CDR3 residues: CASSGQGNTGELFF. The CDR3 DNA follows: TGTGCCAGCTCCGGACAGGGGAACACCGGGGAGCTGTTTTTT.

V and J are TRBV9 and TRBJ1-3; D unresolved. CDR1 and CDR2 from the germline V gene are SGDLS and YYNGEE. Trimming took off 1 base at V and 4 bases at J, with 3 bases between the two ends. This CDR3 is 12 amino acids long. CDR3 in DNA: TGTGCCAGCAGCGTATCAGGAAACACCATATATTTT. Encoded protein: CASSVSGNTIYF. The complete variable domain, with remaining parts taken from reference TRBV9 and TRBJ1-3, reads DSGVTQTPKHLITATGQRVTLRCSPRSGDLSVYWYQQSLDQGLQFLIQYYNGEERAKGNILERFSAQQFPDLHSELNLSSLELGDSALYFCASSVSGNTIYFGEGSWLTVV.

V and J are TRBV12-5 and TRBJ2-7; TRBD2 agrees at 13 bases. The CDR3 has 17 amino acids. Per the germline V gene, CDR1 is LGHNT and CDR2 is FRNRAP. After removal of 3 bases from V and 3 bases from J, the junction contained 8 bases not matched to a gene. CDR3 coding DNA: TGTGCTAGTGGTTTTCCGTCAGGGACTAGCGGGATCTACGAGCAGTACTTC. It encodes CASGFPSGTSGIYEQYF.

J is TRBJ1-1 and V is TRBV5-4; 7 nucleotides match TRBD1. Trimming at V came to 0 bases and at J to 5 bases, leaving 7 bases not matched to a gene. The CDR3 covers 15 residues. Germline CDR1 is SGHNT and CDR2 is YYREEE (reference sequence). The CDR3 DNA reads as TGTGCCAGCAGCTTGGCAGACAGGGCTTATACTGAAGCTTTCTTT. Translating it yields CASSLADRAYTEAFF. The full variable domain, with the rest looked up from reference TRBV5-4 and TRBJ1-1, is ETGVTQSPTHLIKTRGQQVTLRCSSQSGHNTVSWYQQALGQGPQFIFQYYREEENGRGNFPPRFSGLQFPNYSSELNVNALELDDSALYLCASSLADRAYTEAFFGQGTRLTVV.